This T cell receptor (beta chain) was captured by sequencing in a study of CD8 T cells in Susac syndrome (dated 2019 in TCRdb). The study in broad terms: Repertoire sequencing was used to test whether CD8+ T cell activation and differentiation in Susac syndrome was antigen driven.

Peripheral blood CD8+ and CD4+ T cells from healthy donors, Susac syndrome patients and multiple sclerosis patients were profiled by high-throughput TCR beta sequencing. The multiple sclerosis controls were treatment-naive patients whose relapsing-remitting disease, either stable or active, fulfilled the revised McDonald criteria. Bulk CD8+ and CD4+ T cells were purified by magnetic negative isolation, whereas CD8+ TEMRA cells were enriched by FACS. Blood was collected in EDTA tubes and processed within 24 hours, with PBMCs isolated through density gradient centrifugation. PBMCs intended for TCR sequencing were frozen in liquid nitrogen and were later thawed in a 37 degrees C water bath. Purity of sorted or isolated CD4+, CD8+ and CD8+ TEMRA cells was at least 90%. Broad study findings and their caveats: The TCR sequencing and HLA analysis was acknowledged to have included a relatively small number of individuals.

The count of this clonotype is one. It has no known antigen specificity. No base quality information exists; no much larger clone differs at one position. Support from one read is weak. RNA was extracted using the RNeasy kit, and about 0.5 to 1 ug of the RNA was reverse transcribed with random hexamers. TCR beta CDR3 regions were amplified with the immunoSEQ multiplex PCR assay covering 54 Vbeta and 13 Jbeta segments. To correct PCR amplification bias, a synthetic template baseline was used for both primer optimization and computational correction. In the original analysis: Reads were assigned to V, D and J genes according to IMGT and analyzed in immunoSEQ Analyzer, with only productive sequences retained. Clonality was calculated as one minus the Shannon entropy normalized by log2 of the number of productive unique sequences. For each patient and control, public and private clones were evaluated within the 100 most prevalent clones. Clones were defined as Susac-specific when absent from the healthy and MS cohorts, from over 950 published viral clones and from other ImmuneACCESS disease sequences. In TCRdb, the public reads were trimmed at Q25 with fastp and aligned with MiXCR, with productive beta chains retained. Each CDR3 protein appears once, grouped with its most common genes and DNA. TCRdb assigned the V and J calls; the authors' analysis was not used. This sample gives about 300,000 distinct CDR3 sequences in total; 92% of them show up just once. Together, the top ten hold 0.065% of the sample.

CDR1 and CDR2 were assigned from the germline V gene as LGHNA and YNFKEQ. Trimming removed 0 bases from V and 4 bases from J; the gene matches leave 4 bases unexplained. Including cysteine and phenylalanine, the CDR3 has 17 amino acids. The sequence is cut down to CDR3 DNA, 51 bases in frame from base 1. The receptor chain draws on TRBV4-2 and TRBJ2-3; TRBD2 lines up with 13 middle nucleotides. Sequencing input: CD4+ T cells from PBMCs. The origin of this receptor is a human donor with multiple sclerosis. The CDR3 here reads CASSQELAGGPPDTQYF. The DNA sequence follows: TGTGCCAGCAGCCAAGAACTAGCGGGAGGGCCGCCAGATACGCAGTATTTT.